This record covers a single T cell receptor beta chain. The germline gives CDR1 MNHEY, CDR2 SMNVEV (reference sequence). The CDR3 totals 14 residues. With 6 bases clipped from V and 4 bases from J, the junction kept 8 bases outside the gene matches. This sample is part of a study of cytomegalovirus exposure and HLA in healthy donors. The repertoire was sequenced with immunoSEQ multiplex PCR; TCRdb's copy has only in-frame clones and lacks some. Here the sample spans over 60,000 clones, 95% to 96% being singletons. The sequenced sample consisted of PBMCs. This sequence was found in a woman between 18 and 29 years old in good health and CMV-seropositive. This chain joins TRBV27 and TRBJ1-1, with 7 positions matching TRBD1. The chain's CDR3 is CASRGKGARTEAFF. CDR3 DNA: TGTGCCAGCAGGGGGAAGGGGGCGCGCACTGAAGCTTTCTTT.